This is a list of T cell receptor beta chains from one sample in a study of T cell responses to AZD1222 COVID-19 vaccine. Method: immunoSEQ multiplex PCR; TCRdb's copy keeps in-frame clones and lacks some. The sample yields tens of thousands of clones, approximately 90% seen once. This material consisted of peripheral blood, taken 28 days after the second AZD1222 dose. These receptors came from an adult who received the AZD1222 COVID-19 vaccine. The CDR3 runs from the conserved cysteine through the conserved F or W. The D gene is left open where the match is weak.

d_call v_call cdr3_aa
- TRBV11-2 CASSLQGGNQPQHF
- TRBV7-9 CASSGGTTGIYGYTF
- TRBV30 CAWSISGGSVFNQPQHF
TRBD1 TRBV3-1/TRBV3-2 CASSPAQGAGTEAFF
- TRBV6-5 CATSQGYEQYF
TRBD2 TRBV5-1 CASSLGLAKTYNEQFF
TRBD1 TRBV7-8 CASSLEMGQGSTEAFF
- TRBV11-3 CASSLVGLASGETQYF
- TRBV15 CATSRDVRVGRNQPQHF
- TRBV7-9 CASLAGYGEQFF
TRBD1 TRBV25-1 CASSQGGRSPYEQYF
TRBD1 TRBV5-4 CASSLYETGDEAFF
- TRBV5-6 CASSLEMERVSYEQYF
- TRBV5-1 CASRFSPTDLSYNSPLHF
- TRBV7-2 CASSLEDSSYNEQFF
TRBD2 TRBV7-2 CASRERLAGAHADTQYF
TRBD1 TRBV9 CASSVGAGGYEQYF